The TCR beta chain described here comes from a study of memory CD4+ T cells and cytomegalovirus serostatus. Some clones are missing from TCRdb's copy, which holds only in-frame ones; the method was immunoSEQ multiplex PCR. There are over 65,000 clones in the sample; 75% to 90% occur only once, and roughly 0.8% lies in the top ten. The study, taken as a whole, reports: A US-trained random forest predicted CMV serostatus with median AUC approximately 0.9. Of under 200 reported CMV TCRbeta sequences, about 67 were found in memory CD4+ repertoires. Suggested: most of the CMV-linked TCR signature lies in CD4+ memory cells.

The ends were cut back, 0 bases at V and 2 bases at J, with 8 bases in the middle. CDR1 is SGHNT, CDR2 YYREEE, per germline (reference sequence). The CDR3 runs to 14 residues. Turning to this clone: Its antigen is still unknown.

Single viable CD3+CD4+CD8-CD45RO+ cells were sorted as the memory CD4+ T cells. Serostatus was set by detecting CMV pp150, pp28, p38, p52 IgG. Sequencing used memory CD4+ T cells from blood. This sequence originates from an adult in good health and CMV-seronegative. The chain is built from TRBV5-4 and TRBJ1-2, with no clear D. The CDR3 DNA reads as TGTGCCAGCAGCTTGGTCGGCGGAAACTATGGCTACACCTTC. The encoded protein is CASSLVGGNYGYTF.